What follows describes a single T cell receptor (beta chain). Original data processing: Scientists estimated how many nucleated cells there were by amplifying reference gene primers. Clones were read by immunoSEQ multiplex PCR, and TCRdb kept only the in-frame ones, dropping some. That table supplies the V and J calls and clone size; D and trimming were determined from the DNA. The repertoire holds roughly 220,000 clones, with 80% to 90% as singletons. These data originate in a study of blood T cell repertoires in COVID-19. The germline CDR1 and CDR2 sequences are KGHDR and SFDVKD. V lost 7 bases to trimming and J lost 5 bases, with 7 bases between them. CDR3 length equals 12 residues.

V gene TRBV24-1 combines with J gene TRBJ2-2, with a tentative D call TRBD2 (6 bases). Sequencing was carried out using peripheral blood. This TCR came from a man older than 75 with acute or convalescent COVID-19. The CDR3 protein is CATSRGTGELFF. The CDR3 nucleotides read TGTGCCACCAGCCGGGGGACCGGGGAGCTGTTTTTT.